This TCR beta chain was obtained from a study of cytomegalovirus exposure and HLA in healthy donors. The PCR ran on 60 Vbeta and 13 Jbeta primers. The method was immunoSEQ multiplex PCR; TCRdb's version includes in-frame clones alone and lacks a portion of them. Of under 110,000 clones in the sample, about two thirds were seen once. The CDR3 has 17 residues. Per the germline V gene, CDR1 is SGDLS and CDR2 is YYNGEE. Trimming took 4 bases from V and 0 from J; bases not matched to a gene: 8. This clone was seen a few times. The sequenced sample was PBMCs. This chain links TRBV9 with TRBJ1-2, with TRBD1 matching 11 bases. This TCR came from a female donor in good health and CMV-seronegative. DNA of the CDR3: TGTGCCAGCAGCATGGGGGACAGGGGGTTCTCTAACTATGGCTACACCTTC. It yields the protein CASSMGDRGFSNYGYTF.